The 22 T cell receptor beta chains listed next were all sequenced from one sample in a study of T cells in tuberculosis. Time point in this sample: new active TB diagnosis, blood taken before or within 7 days of starting treatment. Sequencing used immunoSEQ multiplex PCR; TCRdb keeps in-frame clones, though not all of them. The repertoire has about 34,000 clones, more than 85% of them found once; the top ten carry 9.5% to 12%. The starting material was PBMCs, obtained at tuberculosis diagnosis. These receptors originate from an adult with tuberculosis.

The chain joins TRBV28 to TRBJ2-7; 11 positions agree with TRBD2. Trimming removed 2 bases from V and 7 bases from J; junction bases left unmatched: 10. The CDR3 runs to 16 residues. Germline CDR1 reads MDHEN; CDR2 reads SYDVKM. CDR3 nucleotide sequence: TGTGCCAGCAGTTTACTGGTCGGGACTAGCGGAGGGGAGCAGTACTTC. This sequence encodes CASSLLVGTSGGEQYF.

The chain links TRBV2 to TRBJ1-5, with D maybe TRBD1 (6 bases). CDR3 size: 13 residues. V was shortened by 4 bases and J by 2 bases, with 6 bases between the two germline ends. Germline V gene sequence: CDR1 SNHLY, CDR2 FYNNEI. Here the CDR3 DNA reads TGTGCCAGCAGTGGACAGGGCAATCAGCCCCAGCATTTT. It codes for CASSGQGNQPQHF. The whole variable domain, remainder taken from reference TRBV2 and TRBJ1-5, is EPEVTQTPSHQVTQMGQEVILRCVPISNHLYFYWYRQILGQKVEFLVSFYNNEISEKSEIFDDQFSVERPDGSNFTLKIRSTKLEDSAMYFCASSGQGNQPQHFGDGTRLSIL.

V gene TRBV29-1 combines with J gene TRBJ2-1, with a possible D match to TRBD2 (5 bases). V lost 4 bases to trimming and J lost 0 bases, with 10 bases between them. This CDR3 has 14 amino acids. Looked up from germline, CDR1 is SQVTM and CDR2 is ANQGSEA. CDR3 in amino acids: CSVGGPSSYNEQFF. In nucleotides, the CDR3 is TGCAGCGTTGGAGGGCCAAGCTCCTACAATGAGCAGTTCTTC.

V and J are TRBV27 and TRBJ2-1; 15 bases match TRBD2. The CDR3 contains 21 residues. The junction had 16 bases not matched to a gene; V was cut back by 3 bases and J by 4 bases. In germline, CDR1 is MNHEY, CDR2 SMNVEV (reference sequence). The CDR3 nucleotides read TGTGCCAGCAGTTTGAGAGGCCGGGCCGGACTAGCGGGAGGGGGATACAATGAGCAGTTCTTC. Translated, it gives CASSLRGRAGLAGGGYNEQFF.

The chain joins TRBV2 to TRBJ2-1; no definite D call. V shed 4 bases and J shed 6 bases, with 13 bases lying between them. This CDR3 spans 14 amino acids. CDR1 and CDR2 (germline): SNHLY, FYNNEI. In DNA, the CDR3 is TGTGCCAGCAGTGCGATACTTTGGAGCAATGAGCAGTTCTTC. Amino acids: CASSAILWSNEQFF.

About this clone: One end of the junction fails to match germline, which may point to a read error. The chain recombines TRBV10-3 with TRBJ2-7; 8 bases agree with TRBD1. The CDR3 is 12 amino acids. Germline V gene sequence: CDR1 ENHRY, CDR2 SYGVKD. The CDR3 here is CAISEHPGTGSF. CDR3 nucleotide sequence: TGTGCCATCAGTGAGCACCCCGGGACAGGCAGCTTC.

The chain carries TRBV5-6 and TRBJ1-5; perhaps TRBD1 as D (5 bases). This CDR3 is built from 16 residues. Germline values: CDR1 SGHDT, CDR2 YYEEEE. Trimming cost V 0 bases and J 5 bases, with 15 bases left between them. The CDR3 coding sequence is TGTGCCAGCAGCTTGGGCCCGGGGGAAGGTGATCAGCCCCAGCATTTT. Protein sequence: CASSLGPGEGDQPQHF.

V usage is TRBV5-1 and J usage is TRBJ2-5, with TRBD2 matching 10 bases. V gave up 3 bases and J gave up 1 base; unmatched junction bases: 6. The length of the CDR3 is 16 residues. CDR1 and CDR2 (germline): SGHRS, YFSETQ. In DNA, the CDR3 is TGCGCCAGCAGCTACCTGGCTAGCGGGGGCCAAGAGACCCAGTACTTC. Protein: CASSYLASGGQETQYF.

V usage is TRBV5-1 and J usage is TRBJ2-1; TRBD1 might be the D (5 bases). This CDR3 contains 20 residues. CDR1 and CDR2 (germline): SGHRS, YFSETQ. V was trimmed by 3 bases and J by 2 bases, leaving 27 bases between them. CDR3 DNA sequence: TGCGCCAGCAGCTCTCCCCTCCCCGACAGACCAAAGGTCCCCTACAATGAGCAGTTCTTC. Translating it yields CASSSPLPDRPKVPYNEQFF.

This chain links TRBV5-4 with TRBJ1-1, with D possibly TRBD1 on 6 matching bases. This CDR3 region has 15 residues. Germline lookup yields CDR1 SGHNT and CDR2 YYREEE (reference sequence). V lost 1 base and J lost 1, with 11 bases in between. CDR3: CASSLSQGKNTEAFF. CDR3 coding DNA: TGTGCCAGCAGCTTGTCACAGGGAAAGAACACTGAAGCTTTCTTT. Full variable domain (outside the CDR3, taken from reference TRBV5-4 and TRBJ1-1): ETGVTQSPTHLIKTRGQQVTLRCSSQSGHNTVSWYQQALGQGPQFIFQYYREEENGRGNFPPRFSGLQFPNYSSELNVNALELDDSALYLCASSLSQGKNTEAFFGQGTRLTVV.

V gene TRBV30 combines with J gene TRBJ2-5, with D possibly being TRBD1 (5 bases). Trimming removed 0 bases from V and 5 bases from J, with 13 bases in between. The CDR3 is 14 residues long. Germline lookup yields CDR1 GTSNPN and CDR2 SVGIG (reference sequence). The CDR3 region has the DNA TGTGCCTGGAGTGTAGCTGGGTCAGGGGAGACCCAGTACTTC. It encodes CAWSVAGSGETQYF.

J is TRBJ1-2 and V is TRBV7-2; 8 nucleotides line up with TRBD1. Germline-derived CDR1 and CDR2 are SGHTA and FQGNSA. V shed 8 bases, J shed 0 bases, and the junction held 5 bases outside the gene matches. The length of the CDR3 is 14 residues. The CDR3 is CASRTGPANYGYTF. In nucleotides, the CDR3 is TGTGCCAGCCGGACAGGGCCTGCTAACTATGGCTACACCTTC.

This chain connects TRBV9 to TRBJ2-3, with 10 positions matching TRBD2. CDR3 size: 17 residues. With V trimmed by 0 bases and J by 4 bases, 8 bases remained unmatched. CDR1 is SGDLS and CDR2 is YYNGEE in the germline V gene. The CDR3 is CASSVATASGGADTQYF. The CDR3 DNA reads TGTGCCAGCAGCGTAGCTACGGCTAGCGGGGGAGCAGATACGCAGTATTTT.

This chain joins TRBV27 and TRBJ1-5; D call uncertain. With 3 bases removed from V and 0 bases from J, the gap between germline ends came to 9 bases. The germline V gene encodes CDR1 MNHEY and CDR2 SMNVEV (reference sequence). The CDR3 runs to 15 residues. The DNA of the CDR3 is TGTGCCAGCAGTTTGGTAGGAGATAGCAATCAGCCCCAGCATTTT. Protein: CASSLVGDSNQPQHF.

This chain connects TRBV9 to TRBJ2-1, with D maybe TRBD2 (6 bases). The V end was cut by 1 base, the J end by 4 bases, with 12 bases between. The CDR3 runs 15 residues. Germline CDR1 is SGDLS and CDR2 is YYNGEE. The CDR3 DNA is TGTGCCAGCAGCGTAACGGGGGTCCTGTACAATGAGCAGTTCTTC. This gives the protein CASSVTGVLYNEQFF.

This rearrangement joins TRBV5-1 to TRBJ1-2; TRBD1 matches at 7 bases. V shed 8 bases, J shed 3 bases, and the junction held 22 bases outside the gene matches. CDR3 length equals 18 residues. The germline gives CDR1 SGHRS, CDR2 YFSETQ. CDR3 DNA sequence: TGCGCCAGTGGCCTATTCGTCGAAAAGGGGGCAAATTACTATGGCTACACCTTC. Encoded protein: CASGLFVEKGANYYGYTF.

V and J are TRBV2 and TRBJ1-3, with TRBD1 identical over 10 bases. The CDR3 contains 14 residues. The V gene's germline CDR1 is SNHLY and CDR2 FYNNEI. After removal of 5 bases from V and 8 bases from J, the junction contained 6 bases not matched to a gene. The CDR3 reads CASSRDRGLDTIYF. The CDR3, as DNA: TGTGCCAGCAGTCGGGACAGGGGTTTGGACACCATATATTTT.

The rearrangement joins TRBV4-1 to TRBJ2-7; D gene uncertain. This CDR3 contains 15 residues. The V and J ends lost 1 base and 0 bases respectively, with 10 bases between them. The germline V gene encodes CDR1 MGHRA and CDR2 YSYEKL. CDR3 nucleotides: TGCGCCAGCAGCCAAGTTCAGGCGAGCTCCTACGAGCAGTACTTC. This translates into CASSQVQASSYEQYF.

The V call is TRBV29-1, the J call TRBJ2-2; 8 bases fit TRBD2. The CDR3 runs 15 residues. V lost 7 bases, J lost 8 bases, and 15 bases stayed unmatched. The germline V gene encodes CDR1 SQVTM and CDR2 ANQGSEA. The CDR3 region is CSAPDGSGSKGELFF. CDR3 DNA sequence: TGCAGCGCCCCCGATGGGAGCGGGAGTAAAGGGGAGCTGTTTTTT.

The DNA of the CDR3 is TGTGCCAGCATCCCCCTACAGAGCACTGAAGCTTTCTTT. This translates into CASIPLQSTEAFF. The chain has TRBV6-5 and TRBJ1-1; D gene ambiguous. The CDR3 has 13 amino acids. CDR1 and CDR2 (germline): MNHEY, SVGAGI. With 7 bases removed from V and 4 bases from J, the gap between germline ends came to 13 bases.

The rearrangement joins TRBV6-1 to TRBJ1-4; weak D call: TRBD1 (6 bases). Germline V CDR1 and CDR2: MNHNS, SASEGT. The ends were cut back, 4 bases at V and 2 bases at J, with 11 bases in the middle. This CDR3 comprises 15 residues. CDR3 DNA sequence: TGTGCCAGCAGTGCCCAGGGGATTACTAATGAAAAACTGTTTTTT. Its translation is CASSAQGITNEKLFF.

The rearrangement links TRBV15 to TRBJ1-5; D unclear. This CDR3 region has 14 residues. The germline gives CDR1 LNHNV, CDR2 YYDKDF (reference sequence). V was cut by 4 bases and J by 7 bases, with 14 bases left in between. The CDR3, as DNA: TGTGCCACCAGCACCTACGCAGGAGGGCAGCCCCAGCATTTT. Residues: CATSTYAGGQPQHF.